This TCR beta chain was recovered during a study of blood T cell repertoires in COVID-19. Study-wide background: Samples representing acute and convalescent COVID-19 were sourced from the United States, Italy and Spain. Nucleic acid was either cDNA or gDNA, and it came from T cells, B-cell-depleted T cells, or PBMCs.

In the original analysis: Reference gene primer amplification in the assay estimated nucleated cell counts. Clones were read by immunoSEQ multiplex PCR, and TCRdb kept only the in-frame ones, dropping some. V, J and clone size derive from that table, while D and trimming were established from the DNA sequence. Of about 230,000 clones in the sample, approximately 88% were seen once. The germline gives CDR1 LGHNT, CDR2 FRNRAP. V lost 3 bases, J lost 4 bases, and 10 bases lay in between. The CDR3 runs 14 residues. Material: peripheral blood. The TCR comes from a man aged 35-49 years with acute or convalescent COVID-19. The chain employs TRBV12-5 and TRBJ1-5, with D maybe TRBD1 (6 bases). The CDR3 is CASGFRGNNQPQHF. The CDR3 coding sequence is TGTGCTAGTGGTTTCAGGGGTAATAATCAGCCCCAGCATTTT.